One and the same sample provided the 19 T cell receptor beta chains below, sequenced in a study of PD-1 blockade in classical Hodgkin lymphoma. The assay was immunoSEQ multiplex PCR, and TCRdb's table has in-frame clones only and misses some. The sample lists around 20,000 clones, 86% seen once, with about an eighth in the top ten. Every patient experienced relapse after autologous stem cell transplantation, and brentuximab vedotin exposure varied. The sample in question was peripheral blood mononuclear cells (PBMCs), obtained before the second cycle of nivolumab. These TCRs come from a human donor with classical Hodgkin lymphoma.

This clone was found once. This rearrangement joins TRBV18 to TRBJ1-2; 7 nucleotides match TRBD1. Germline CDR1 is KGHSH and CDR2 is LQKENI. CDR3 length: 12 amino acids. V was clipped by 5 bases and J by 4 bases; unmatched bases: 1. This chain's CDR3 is CASSDRVYGYTF. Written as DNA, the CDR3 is TGTGCCAGCTCAGACAGGGTCTATGGCTACACCTTC.

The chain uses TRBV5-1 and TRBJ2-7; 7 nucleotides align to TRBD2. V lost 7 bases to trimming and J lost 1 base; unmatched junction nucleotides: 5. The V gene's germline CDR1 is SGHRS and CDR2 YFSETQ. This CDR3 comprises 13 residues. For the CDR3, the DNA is TGCGCCAGCTACGGCGGGGGTTCCTACGAGCAGTACTTC. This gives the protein CASYGGGSYEQYF.

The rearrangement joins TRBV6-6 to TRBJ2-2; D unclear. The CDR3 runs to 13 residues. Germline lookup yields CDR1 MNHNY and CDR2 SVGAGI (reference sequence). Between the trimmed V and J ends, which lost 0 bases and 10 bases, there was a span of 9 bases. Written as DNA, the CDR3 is TGTGCCAGCAGTTACTCGAGACGCCAGGAGCTGTTTTTT. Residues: CASSYSRRQELFF.

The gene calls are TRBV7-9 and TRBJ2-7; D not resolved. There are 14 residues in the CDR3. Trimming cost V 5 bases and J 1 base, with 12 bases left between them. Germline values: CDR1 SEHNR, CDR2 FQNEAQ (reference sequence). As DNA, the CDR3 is TGTGCCAGCAGCCTAGGACCGCAGTCCTACGAGCAGTACTTC. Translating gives CASSLGPQSYEQYF.

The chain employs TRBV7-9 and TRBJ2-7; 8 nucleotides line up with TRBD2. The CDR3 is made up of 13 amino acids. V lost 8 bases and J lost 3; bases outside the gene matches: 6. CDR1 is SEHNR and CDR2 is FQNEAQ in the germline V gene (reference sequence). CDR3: CASGTSGSYEQYF. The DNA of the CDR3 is TGTGCCAGCGGAACTAGCGGTAGCTACGAGCAGTACTTC.

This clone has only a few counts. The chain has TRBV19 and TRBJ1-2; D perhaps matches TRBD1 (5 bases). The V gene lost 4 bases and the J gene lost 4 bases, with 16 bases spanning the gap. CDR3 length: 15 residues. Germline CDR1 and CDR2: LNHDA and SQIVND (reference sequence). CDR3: CASSTTDTRIYGYTF. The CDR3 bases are TGTGCCAGTAGTACGACAGACACGCGAATCTATGGCTACACCTTC. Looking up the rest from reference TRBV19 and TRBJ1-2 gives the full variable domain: DGGITQSPKYLFRKEGQNVTLSCEQNLNHDAMYWYRQDPGQGLRLIYYSQIVNDFQKGDIAEGYSVSREKKESFPLTVTSAQKNPTAFYLCASSTTDTRIYGYTFGSGTRLTVV.

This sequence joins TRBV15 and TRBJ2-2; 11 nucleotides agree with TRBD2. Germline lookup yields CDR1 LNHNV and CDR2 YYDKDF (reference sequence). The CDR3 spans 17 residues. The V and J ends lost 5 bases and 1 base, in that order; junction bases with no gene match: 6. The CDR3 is CATSGETSGENTGELFF. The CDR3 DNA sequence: TGTGCCACCAGCGGGGAGACTAGCGGGGAGAACACCGGGGAGCTGTTTTTT.

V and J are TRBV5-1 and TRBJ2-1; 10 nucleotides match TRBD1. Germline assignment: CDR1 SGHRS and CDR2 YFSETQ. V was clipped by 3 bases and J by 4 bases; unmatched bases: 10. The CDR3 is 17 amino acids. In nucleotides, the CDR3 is TGCGCCAGCAGCTCGACAGGGGGCTTTCTCTTTTACAATGAGCAGTTCTTC. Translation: CASSSTGGFLFYNEQFF.

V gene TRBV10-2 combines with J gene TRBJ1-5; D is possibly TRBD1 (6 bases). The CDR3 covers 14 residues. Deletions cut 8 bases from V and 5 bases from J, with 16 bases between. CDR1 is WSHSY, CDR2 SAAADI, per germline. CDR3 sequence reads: CASAYGGADQPQHF. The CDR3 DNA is TGCGCCAGCGCGTATGGGGGGGCCGATCAGCCCCAGCATTTT.

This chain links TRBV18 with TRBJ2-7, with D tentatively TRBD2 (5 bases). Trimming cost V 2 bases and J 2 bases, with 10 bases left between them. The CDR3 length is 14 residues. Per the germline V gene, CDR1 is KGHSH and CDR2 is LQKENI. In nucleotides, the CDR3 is TGTGCCAGCTCACCAGAACTAGGGACCTACGAGCAGTACTTC. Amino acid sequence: CASSPELGTYEQYF.

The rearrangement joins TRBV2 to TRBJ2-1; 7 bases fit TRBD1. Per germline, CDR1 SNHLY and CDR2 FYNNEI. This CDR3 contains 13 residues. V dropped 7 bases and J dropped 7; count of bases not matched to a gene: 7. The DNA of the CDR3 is TGTGCCAGCAAACACAGGGGTGCGAATGAGCAGTTCTTC. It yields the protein CASKHRGANEQFF.

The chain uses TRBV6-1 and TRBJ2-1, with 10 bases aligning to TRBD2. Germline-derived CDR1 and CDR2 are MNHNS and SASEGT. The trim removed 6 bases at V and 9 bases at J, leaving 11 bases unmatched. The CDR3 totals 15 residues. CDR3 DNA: TGTGCCAGCAGATTAATAGCGGGGGGCCACGGTGAGCAGTTCTTC. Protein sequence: CASRLIAGGHGEQFF.

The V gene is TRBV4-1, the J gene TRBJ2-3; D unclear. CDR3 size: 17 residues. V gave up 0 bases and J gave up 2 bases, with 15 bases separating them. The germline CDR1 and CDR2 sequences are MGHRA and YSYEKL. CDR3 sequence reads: CASSQDGSLRVTDTQYF. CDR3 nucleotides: TGCGCCAGCAGCCAAGACGGAAGCCTTAGGGTCACAGATACGCAGTATTTT.

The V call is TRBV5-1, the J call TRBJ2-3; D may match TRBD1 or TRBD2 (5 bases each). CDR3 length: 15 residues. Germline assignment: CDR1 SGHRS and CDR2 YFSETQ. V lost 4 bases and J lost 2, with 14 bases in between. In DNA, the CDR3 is TGCGCCAGCAGCCCCGCACCGGGGCTCACAGATACGCAGTATTTT. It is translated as CASSPAPGLTDTQYF.

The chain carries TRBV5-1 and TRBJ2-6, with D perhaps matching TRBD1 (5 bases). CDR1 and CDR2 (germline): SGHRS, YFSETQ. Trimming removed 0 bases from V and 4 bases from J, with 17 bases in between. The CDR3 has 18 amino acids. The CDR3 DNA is TGCGCCAGCAGCTTGGCGATGAATGGGGCTGCAGGGGCCAACGTCCTGACTTTC. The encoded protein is CASSLAMNGAAGANVLTF. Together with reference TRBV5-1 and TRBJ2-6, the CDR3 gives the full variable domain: KAGVTQTPRYLIKTRGQQVTLSCSPISGHRSVSWYQQTPGQGLQFLFEYFSETQRNKGNFPGRFSGRQFSNSRSEMNVSTLELGDSALYLCASSLAMNGAAGANVLTFGAGSRLTVL.

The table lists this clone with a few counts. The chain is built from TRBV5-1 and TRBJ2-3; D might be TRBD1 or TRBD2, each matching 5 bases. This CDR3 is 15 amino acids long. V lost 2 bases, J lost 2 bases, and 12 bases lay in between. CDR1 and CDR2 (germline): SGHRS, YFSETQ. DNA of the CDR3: TGCGCCAGCAGCTTCACCGGGACCCACACAGATACGCAGTATTTT. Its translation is CASSFTGTHTDTQYF.

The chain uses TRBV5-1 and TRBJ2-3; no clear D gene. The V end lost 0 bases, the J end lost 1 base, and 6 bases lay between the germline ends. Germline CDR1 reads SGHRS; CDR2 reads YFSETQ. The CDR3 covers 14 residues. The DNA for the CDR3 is TGCGCCAGCAGCTTGGGAGGACGCACAGATACGCAGTATTTT. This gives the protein CASSLGGRTDTQYF.

The CDR3 DNA reads TGTGCCGGTACCGGGACAGGGGAGAGGAGCTACACCTTC. It encodes CAGTGTGERSYTF. J is TRBJ1-2 and V is TRBV2, with TRBD1 matching 10 bases. Looked up from germline, CDR1 is SNHLY and CDR2 is FYNNEI. The CDR3 extends over 13 amino acids. Trimming cost V 11 bases and J 9 bases; bases outside gene matches: 12.

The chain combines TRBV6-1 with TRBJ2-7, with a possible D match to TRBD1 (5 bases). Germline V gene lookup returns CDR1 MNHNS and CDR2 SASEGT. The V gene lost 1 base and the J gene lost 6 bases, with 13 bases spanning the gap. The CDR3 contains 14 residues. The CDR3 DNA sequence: TGTGCCAGCAGTGAAGTAGCAGGGATCGGCGAGCAGTACTTC. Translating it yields CASSEVAGIGEQYF.